The 7 T cell receptor beta chains in this list originate from one sample, sequenced in a study of blood T cell repertoires in COVID-19. Using immunoSEQ multiplex PCR, the repertoire was profiled, and TCRdb retains in-frame clones only, with some absent. The repertoire has a few hundred thousand clones, 75% to 90% of them found once; the top ten carry over 4.5%. The sequenced material came from PBMCs or T cells enriched from blood (not recorded which). The receptors were gathered from a woman between 45 and 65 years old who had recovered from COVID-19.

The chain recombines TRBV6-1 with TRBJ2-1; 7 bases match TRBD2. The germline V gene encodes CDR1 MNHNS and CDR2 SASEGT. CDR3 length equals 15 residues. With 2 bases clipped from V and 4 bases from J, the junction kept 5 bases outside the gene matches. For the CDR3, the DNA is TGTGCCAGCAGTGAACTCGGGGGGAGGTACAATGAGCAGTTCTTC. Encoded protein: CASSELGGRYNEQFF.

The chain joins TRBV3-1 (or the pseudogene TRBV3-2) to TRBJ2-3, with D possibly matching TRBD1 (6 bases). The CDR3 loop spans 18 amino acids. V dropped 0 bases and J dropped 2 bases, with 18 bases sitting between them. Germline V gene sequence: CDR1 LGHDT, CDR2 YNNKEL (reference sequence). CDR3 loop: CASSQEGGVGINTDTQYF. The CDR3 nucleotides are TGTGCCAGCAGCCAAGAAGGGGGTGTTGGAATCAACACAGATACGCAGTATTTT.

The chain uses TRBV6-5 and TRBJ1-5; D not resolved. The V gene lost 6 bases and the J gene lost 4 bases, with 10 bases spanning the gap. This CDR3 is built from 13 residues. The germline V gene has CDR1 MNHEY and CDR2 SVGAGI. CDR3 DNA sequence: TGTGCCAGCAGCCCCGAGGAAAATCAGCCCCAGCATTTT. This encodes CASSPEENQPQHF.

The CDR3 reads CASSPYPSGRAGDTQYF. CDR3 nucleotides: TGTGCCAGCTCACCCTACCCTAGCGGGAGGGCCGGGGATACGCAGTATTTT. The J gene is TRBJ2-3, the V gene TRBV18; 12 nucleotides line up with TRBD2. The V gene's germline CDR1 is KGHSH and CDR2 LQKENI. This CDR3 spans 17 amino acids. J lost 6 bases, V lost 3 bases, and 10 bases had no gene match.

The chain carries TRBV18 and TRBJ1-1, with 10 positions matching TRBD1. Per germline, CDR1 KGHSH and CDR2 LQKENI. CDR3 length: 16 amino acids. V lost 8 bases to trimming and J lost 4 bases; unmatched junction nucleotides: 13. The CDR3 loop is CASRSTGGGTGTEAFF. The DNA of the CDR3 is TGTGCCAGCAGATCGACAGGGGGCGGTACGGGCACTGAAGCTTTCTTT. The variable domain in full, completed from reference TRBV18 and TRBJ1-1, reads NAGVMQNPRHLVRRRGQEARLRCSPMKGHSHVYWYRQLPEEGLKFMVYLQKENIIDESGMPKERFSAEFPKEGPSILRIQQVVRGDSAAYFCASRSTGGGTGTEAFFGQGTRLTVV.

This clone has only one observation. The gene calls are TRBV5-4 and TRBJ2-7; weak D call: TRBD2 (6 bases). The CDR3 runs to 15 residues. Trimming took 6 bases from V and 1 from J, leaving 17 bases between them. Germline CDR1 reads SGHNT; CDR2 reads YYREEE (reference sequence). The CDR3 protein is CASTLGGMGSYEQYF. CDR3 in DNA: TGTGCCAGCACGTTAGGAGGGATGGGATCCTACGAGCAGTACTTC.

The V gene is TRBV29-1, the J gene TRBJ1-2; D is uncertain. This CDR3 has 13 amino acids. CDR1 and CDR2 (germline): SQVTM, ANQGSEA. The germline V and J ends were trimmed by 1 base and 4 bases, with 10 bases remaining between them. CDR3 sequence (DNA): TGCAGCGTTGAAGCAGGAACAGCCTATGGCTACACCTTC. Translated: CSVEAGTAYGYTF.